A selection of T cell receptor beta chains follows, all from one sample in a study of OX40 agonist ivuxolimab in advanced cancers. TCRdb keeps only in-frame clones here, not all; method: immunoSEQ multiplex PCR. This sample has just over 50,000 clones, with 80% to 85% found just once. This material consisted of CD4+ or CD8+ T cells sorted from blood, taken in a trial of the OX40 agonist ivuxolimab. These receptors came from an adult with an advanced solid tumor such as melanoma, head and neck, liver or kidney cancer. The CDR3 runs from the conserved cysteine through the conserved F or W. D genes are given only for firm matches.

D gene,V gene,CDR3 protein
-,TRBV9,CASSGAGGANTGELFF
-,TRBV5-4,CASSPPLGEQYF
TRBD2,TRBV7-9,CASSLPSGNTDTQYF
TRBD1,TRBV5-1,CASSPSQGAGEQFF
TRBD2,TRBV4-3,CASSQDAGGGSSYEQYF
TRBD2,TRBV5-6,CASSSPLAGASETQYF
-,TRBV9,CASSPRQSSGNTIYF
-,TRBV11-2,CASSLDSVTDTQYF
-,TRBV7-9,CASSSQGGIHNSPLHF
-,TRBV19,CASSIPQAGRELFF
-,TRBV27,CASSLGFEQYF
TRBD1,TRBV5-1,CASSATGGSLEQYF
TRBD1,TRBV5-1,CASSFTGGRQETQYF
TRBD1,TRBV9,CASSVDGTGFYEQYF
TRBD2,TRBV10-2,CASSEWVAGYEQYF
TRBD2,TRBV11-2,CASSPTSGGFLPSSYEQYF
-,TRBV19,CASSFGAEAFF
TRBD1,TRBV7-8,CASSLPGTAIYEQYF
-,TRBV5-6,CASSPRTGDGRRF
TRBD2,TRBV4-2,CASSQGGGYNEQFF
-,TRBV9,CASSVESLPTSGNTIYF
-,TRBV4-2,CASSQDLPGGGTGELFF
-,TRBV6-6,CASSTLGGSGANVLTF
-,TRBV9,CASSVGRLNTEAFF
TRBD1,TRBV2,CATSRDRDTQYF
TRBD1,TRBV7-2,CASSPGQGFGEQYF
TRBD1,TRBV9,CASSQRTGYEGGAFF
-,TRBV14,CASSQDMGLNEQFF
-,TRBV27,CASSLSTGMSGYTF
-,TRBV6-6,CASSRPYNEQFF
TRBD1,TRBV6-1,CASSETSGTGIEQYF
-,TRBV19,CATRDPGGFNEQFF
TRBD2,TRBV5-4,CASSLVLAGGISYNEQFF
TRBD2,TRBV4-1,CASSQDLGLASYEQFF
-,TRBV18,CASSPRTTYNEQFF
-,TRBV4-1,CASSLNGQPQETQYF
-,TRBV18,CASSPIPSNTGELFF
-,TRBV2,CASSEGPGISYEQYF
TRBD1,TRBV10-2,CASSPGTGPQETQYF
-,TRBV5-6,CASSLVAEVYLPLHF
TRBD2,TRBV4-2,CASSQTGTSVFNEQFF
TRBD1,TRBV15,CATSRDRGVTGSRYF
-,TRBV7-3,CASSRMRGGTDTQYF
-,TRBV7-2,CASSFQDTDTQYF
-,TRBV21-1,CASSPGVQKAFF
-,TRBV2,CASWGRRDNEQYF
TRBD2,TRBV27,CASSLPGGAQYF
-,TRBV2,CASSDRRVAQETQYF
TRBD2,TRBV10-2,CASFGGYTDTQYF
-,TRBV10-3,CAISADSLYNEQFF